The sequence of this T cell receptor (beta chain) was determined in a study of cytomegalovirus exposure and HLA in healthy donors. Worth noting for this clone: Its specificity is unknown.

Findings and caveats of the study: A missense variant in DCLRE1C was later tied to TCR beta V- and J-gene trimming. As immune exposure information, only CMV serostatus was available.

Between the trimmed V and J ends, which lost 3 bases and 2 bases, there was a span of 11 bases. The CDR3 covers 15 residues. The V gene's germline CDR1 is MDHEN and CDR2 SYDVKM. Both 60 Vbeta primers and 13 Jbeta primers went into the PCR. Assay used: immunoSEQ multiplex PCR; TCRdb lists only in-frame clones, some missing. The sample lists roughly 180,000 clones, approximately 80% seen once, with approximately 1.3% in the top ten. The sequenced sample consisted of PBMCs. This TCR was sampled from a man aged 25 to 40 in good health and CMV-seronegative. The rearrangement links TRBV28 to TRBJ1-5; the D gene is possibly TRBD1 (5 bases). In DNA, the CDR3 is TGTGCCAGCAGTTTTCTACAGGCAGGCAATCAGCCCCAGCATTTT. Amino acid sequence: CASSFLQAGNQPQHF.